This T cell receptor (beta chain) was identified in a study of T-cell reconstitution after alpha-beta-depleted transplantation in children. The CDR3 length is 14 residues. From germline, CDR1 is KGHSH and CDR2 LQKENI. Trimming pared 2 bases from V and 1 base from J, leaving 8 bases between. This clonotype came up many times. Molecular barcoding with unique molecular identifiers was used for the TCRbeta library. TCRdb redid the calling of the PCR reads with MiXCR, one entry per CDR3 protein. This table has 190,000 or so distinct CDR3 sequences, approximately 6.8% appearing once. The V call is TRBV18, the J call TRBJ1-1; TRBD1 might be the D (6 bases). This clonotype originated in a human donor who donated a stem cell graft to a child with Wiskott-Aldrich syndrome. Sequencing was performed on PBMCs from the stem cell graft donor, taken from the stem cell graft. This chain's CDR3 is CASSPDRKNTEAFF. The CDR3 DNA reads TGTGCCAGCTCACCAGACAGGAAGAACACTGAAGCTTTCTTT.